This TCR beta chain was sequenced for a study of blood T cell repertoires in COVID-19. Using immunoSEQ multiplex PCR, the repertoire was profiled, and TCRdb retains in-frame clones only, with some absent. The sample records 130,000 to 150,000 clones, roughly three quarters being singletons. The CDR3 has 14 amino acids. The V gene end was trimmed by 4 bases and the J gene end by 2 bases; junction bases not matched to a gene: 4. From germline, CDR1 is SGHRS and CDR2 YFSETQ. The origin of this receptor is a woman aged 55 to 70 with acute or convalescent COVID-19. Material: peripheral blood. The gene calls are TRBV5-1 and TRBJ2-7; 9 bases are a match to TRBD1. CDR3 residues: CASSPRTGAYEQYF. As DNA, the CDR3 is TGCGCCAGCAGCCCAAGGACAGGGGCCTACGAGCAGTACTTC.